The 7 T cell receptor beta chains given below trace back to one sample, sequenced in a study of blood T cell repertoires in COVID-19 (dated by TCRdb to between 2020 and 2021). Library method: the immunoSEQ multiplex PCR assay. TCRdb took this table from immuneACCESS and kept in-frame rearrangements with V and J called. Such tables lack part of the clones; where checked against another copy, unresolved V genes explain under half of the gap, and the rest is unexplained. The sample table holds fewer than 150,000 clones, of which 70% to 80% were seen once. The ten largest clones take up about 2.7% of the sample. Sequencing input: peripheral blood. The receptors here all came from a middle-aged man with acute or convalescent COVID-19.

There are a few counts of this clone. V gene TRBV7-9 combines with J gene TRBJ2-1, with a possible D match to TRBD1 (5 bases). The CDR3 length is 16 residues. The V end was cut by 3 bases, the J end by 6 bases, with 18 bases between. Germline V lookup: CDR1 SEHNR, CDR2 FQNEAQ (reference sequence). CDR3 amino acids: CASSFWQGSDGNEQFF. CDR3 DNA sequence: TGTGCCAGCAGCTTTTGGCAGGGAAGTGATGGCAATGAGCAGTTCTTC.

This chain joins TRBV28 and TRBJ1-4; 9 positions agree with TRBD1. This CDR3 region has 17 residues. Per the germline V gene, CDR1 is MDHEN and CDR2 is SYDVKM. V trimming: 4 bases; J trimming: 7 bases; junction bases outside the gene matches: 13. CDR3 in DNA: TGTGCCAGCAGTTCAACCCTCCCACCGGGACAGGGTGAAAAACTGTTTTTT. It codes for CASSSTLPPGQGEKLFF.

This clone was seen more than once but under ten times. The chain employs TRBV7-8 and TRBJ1-2, with D possibly TRBD1 on 6 matching bases. Germline-derived CDR1 and CDR2 are SGHVS and FQNEAQ. Trimming stripped 5 bases from V and 4 bases from J, with 17 bases between. The CDR3 loop spans 15 amino acids. CDR3 nucleotides: TGTGCCAGCAGCACGCGGACAGCTACCCTCTATGGCTACACCTTC. Its protein is CASSTRTATLYGYTF.

A note on this clone: An end of the junction does not agree with germline; a read error may underlie this. The V and J genes are TRBV10-3 and TRBJ2-7; TRBD1 matches at 9 bases. The CDR3 sequence is 12 residues long. Germline V gene sequence: CDR1 ENHRY, CDR2 SYGVKD. CDR3 nucleotide sequence: TGTGCCATCAGTGAGCCGGGGACAGGGTCGAACTTC. It codes for CAISEPGTGSNF.

V usage is TRBV5-1 and J usage is TRBJ1-1; D may be TRBD1 (6 bases). The V gene lost 3 bases and the J gene lost 4 bases, with 13 bases spanning the gap. In germline, CDR1 is SGHRS, CDR2 YFSETQ. This CDR3 comprises 14 residues. CDR3 in DNA: TGCGCCAGCAGCTGGAATACAGGGTCCACTGAAGCTTTCTTT. Encoded protein: CASSWNTGSTEAFF.

The chain recombines TRBV5-1 with TRBJ2-7; 10 bases are shared with TRBD1. The CDR3 length is 14 residues. Looked up from germline, CDR1 is SGHRS and CDR2 is YFSETQ. V shed 5 bases, J shed 4 bases, and the junction held 6 bases outside the gene matches. The chain's CDR3 is CASRAGTGEYEQYF. The DNA of the CDR3 is TGCGCCAGCAGAGCCGGGACAGGGGAGTACGAGCAGTACTTC.

CDR3 sequence: CASANRGDNSPLHF. The CDR3 coding sequence is TGTGCCAGCGCCAACAGGGGCGATAATTCACCCCTCCACTTT. J is TRBJ1-6 and V is TRBV27, with 7 nucleotides matching TRBD1. Germline assignment: CDR1 MNHEY and CDR2 SMNVEV (reference sequence). The J segment lost 5 bases and the V segment lost 8 bases, leaving 6 bases of the junction unmatched. CDR3 size: 14 residues.